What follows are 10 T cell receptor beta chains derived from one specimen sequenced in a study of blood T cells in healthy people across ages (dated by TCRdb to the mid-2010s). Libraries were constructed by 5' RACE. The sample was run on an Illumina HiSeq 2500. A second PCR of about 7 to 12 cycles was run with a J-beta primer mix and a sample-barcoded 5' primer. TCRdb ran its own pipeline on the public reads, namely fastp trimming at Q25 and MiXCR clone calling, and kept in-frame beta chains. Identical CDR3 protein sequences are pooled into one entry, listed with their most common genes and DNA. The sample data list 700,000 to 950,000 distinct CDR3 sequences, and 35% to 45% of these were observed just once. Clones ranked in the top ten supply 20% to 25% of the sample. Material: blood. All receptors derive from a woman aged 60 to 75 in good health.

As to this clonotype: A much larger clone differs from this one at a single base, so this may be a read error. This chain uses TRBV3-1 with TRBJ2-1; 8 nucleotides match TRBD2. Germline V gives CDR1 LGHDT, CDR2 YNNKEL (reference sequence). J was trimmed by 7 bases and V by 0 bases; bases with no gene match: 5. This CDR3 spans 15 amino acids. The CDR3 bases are TGTGCCAGCAGCCAAGAGGCGGGGGGAGAGAATGAGCAGTTCTTC. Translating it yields CASSQEAGGENEQFF.

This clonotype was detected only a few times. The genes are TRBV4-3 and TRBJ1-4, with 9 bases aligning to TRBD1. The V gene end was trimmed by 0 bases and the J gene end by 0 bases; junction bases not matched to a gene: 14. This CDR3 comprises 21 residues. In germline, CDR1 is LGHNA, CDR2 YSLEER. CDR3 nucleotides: TGCGCCAGCAGCCAAGATCAAGTAACCGGGACAGGGATGTCAACTAATGAAAAACTGTTTTTT. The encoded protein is CASSQDQVTGTGMSTNEKLFF.

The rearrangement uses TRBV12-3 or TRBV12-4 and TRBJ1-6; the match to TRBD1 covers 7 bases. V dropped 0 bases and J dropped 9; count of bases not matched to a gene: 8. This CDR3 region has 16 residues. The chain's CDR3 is CASSLAGTGVFSPLHF. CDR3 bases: TGTGCCAGCAGTTTAGCGGGAACAGGGGTTTTTTCACCCCTCCACTTT.

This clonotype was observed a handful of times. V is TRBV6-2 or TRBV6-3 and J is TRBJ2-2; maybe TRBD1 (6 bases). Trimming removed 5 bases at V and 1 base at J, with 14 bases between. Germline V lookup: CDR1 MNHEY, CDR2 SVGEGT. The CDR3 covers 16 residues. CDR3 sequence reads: CASSRTGILNTGELFF. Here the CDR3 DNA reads TGTGCCAGCAGTCGAACAGGGATACTGAACACCGGGGAGCTGTTTTTT.

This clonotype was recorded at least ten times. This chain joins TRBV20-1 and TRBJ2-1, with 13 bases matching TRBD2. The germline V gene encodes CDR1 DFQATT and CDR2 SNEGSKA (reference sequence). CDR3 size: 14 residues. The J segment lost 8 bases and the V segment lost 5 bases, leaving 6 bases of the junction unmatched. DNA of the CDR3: TGCAGTGCTCCCGGGACTAGCGGGGTTTATGAGCAGTTCTTC. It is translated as CSAPGTSGVYEQFF.

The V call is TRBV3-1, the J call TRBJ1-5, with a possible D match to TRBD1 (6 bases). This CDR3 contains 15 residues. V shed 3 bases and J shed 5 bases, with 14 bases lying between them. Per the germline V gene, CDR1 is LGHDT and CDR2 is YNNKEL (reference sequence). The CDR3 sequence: CASSHSDSPHQPQHF. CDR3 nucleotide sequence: TGTGCCAGCAGCCACTCGGACAGCCCTCATCAGCCCCAGCATTTT.

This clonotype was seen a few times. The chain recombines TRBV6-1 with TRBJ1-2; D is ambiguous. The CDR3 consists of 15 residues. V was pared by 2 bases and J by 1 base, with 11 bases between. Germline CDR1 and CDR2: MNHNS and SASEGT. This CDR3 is CASSESGRGNYGYTF. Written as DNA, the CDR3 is TGTGCCAGCAGTGAATCGGGCCGTGGTAACTATGGCTACACCTTC.

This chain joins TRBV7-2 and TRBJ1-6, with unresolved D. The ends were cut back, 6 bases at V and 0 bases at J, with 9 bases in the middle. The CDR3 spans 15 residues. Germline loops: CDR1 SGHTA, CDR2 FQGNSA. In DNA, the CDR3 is TGTGCCAGCAGATCGCCGAGCTCCTATAATTCACCCCTCCACTTT. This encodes CASRSPSSYNSPLHF.

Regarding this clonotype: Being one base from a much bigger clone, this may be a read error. CDR3 residues: CASSVVARETQYF. The CDR3 DNA sequence: TGCGCCAGCAGCGTGGTGGCCAGAGAGACCCAGTACTTC. V usage is TRBV5-1 and J usage is TRBJ2-5, with D hard to call. The germline CDR1 and CDR2 sequences are SGHRS and YFSETQ. The CDR3 is 13 amino acids. V shed 4 bases and J shed 4 bases, with 11 bases lying between them. Drawing the rest from reference TRBV5-1 and TRBJ2-5, the complete variable domain is KAGVTQTPRYLIKTRGQQVTLSCSPISGHRSVSWYQQTPGQGLQFLFEYFSETQRNKGNFPGRFSGRQFSNSRSEMNVSTLELGDSALYLCASSVVARETQYFGPGTRLLVL.

Written as DNA, the CDR3 is TGTGCCAGCAGCCAAGATACGGCAGGCACTGAAGCTTTCTTT. Its protein is CASSQDTAGTEAFF. The chain recombines TRBV3-1 with TRBJ1-1; no clear D gene. CDR3 size: 14 residues. V lost 0 bases to trimming and J lost 4 bases, with 9 bases between them. Germline V lookup: CDR1 LGHDT, CDR2 YNNKEL (reference sequence).